This T cell receptor (beta chain) is drawn from a study of beta chain features in type 1 diabetes. At the level of the study: All samples yielded around 99 million examined sorted cells.

Sequencing targeted expressed TCRB transcripts, as all isolated RNA had been reverse transcribed. Only in-frame clones appear in the TCRdb table, and some are missing; sequencing was by immunoSEQ multiplex PCR. This table holds tens of thousands of clones, 30% to 40% found once. Germline V gene sequence: CDR1 SGHNT, CDR2 YYREEE (reference sequence). The CDR3 contains 13 residues. With V trimmed by 7 bases and J by 0 bases, 2 bases remained unmatched. The study's findings and limits: There were fewer insertions and more deletions at the VDJ junctions of type 1 diabetes patients.

This clone was counted only a few times. Its antigen is not known. The specimen sequenced was stem cell memory CD4+ T cells from blood. This TCR was sampled from a young woman in good health. V and J are TRBV5-4 and TRBJ2-7; 9 nucleotides match TRBD1. CDR3 nucleotide sequence: TGTGCCAGCGCGACAGGGGGCTCCTACGAGCAGTACTTC. Translated, it gives CASATGGSYEQYF.